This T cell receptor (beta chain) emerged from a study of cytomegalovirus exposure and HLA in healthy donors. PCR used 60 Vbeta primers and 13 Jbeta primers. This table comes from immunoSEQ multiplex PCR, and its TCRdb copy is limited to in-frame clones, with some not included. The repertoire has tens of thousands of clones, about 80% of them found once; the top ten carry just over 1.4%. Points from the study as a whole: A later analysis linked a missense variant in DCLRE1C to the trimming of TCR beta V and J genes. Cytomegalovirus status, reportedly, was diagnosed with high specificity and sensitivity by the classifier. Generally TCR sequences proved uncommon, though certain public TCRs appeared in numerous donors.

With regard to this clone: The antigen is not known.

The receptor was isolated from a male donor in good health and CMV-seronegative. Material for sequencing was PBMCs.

The DNA for the CDR3 is TGTGCCACCAGCAGAGGAGGGTCGGCATCCTACGAGCAGTACTTC. Translation: CATSRGGSASYEQYF. The gene calls are TRBV15 and TRBJ2-7, with D perhaps matching TRBD2 (5 bases). The germline V gene has CDR1 LNHNV and CDR2 YYDKDF (reference sequence). CDR3 length equals 15 residues. The V end lost 1 base, the J end lost 1 base, and 11 bases lay between the germline ends.